A single sample gave rise to the 3 T cell receptor beta chains below, sequenced in a study of blood T cell repertoires in COVID-19 (dated by TCRdb to about 2020). Library preparation was by the immunoSEQ multiplex PCR assay. This immuneACCESS table, as held by TCRdb, lists in-frame sequences with V and J called but not all clones. Of the missing ones, under half trace to an unresolved V gene in checked studies; the others have no known cause. The sample profile shows 85,000 to 95,000 clones; approximately 92% of them were found once. Approximately 5.6% of the sample lies in the top ten. Sequenced: peripheral blood. The source is a woman aged 80 or older with active COVID-19.

The genes are TRBV6-6 and TRBJ1-5; D perhaps matches TRBD1 (5 bases). Trimming took off 0 bases at V and 9 bases at J, with 9 bases between the two ends. The CDR3 sequence is 13 residues long. Germline V lookup: CDR1 MNHNY, CDR2 SVGAGI (reference sequence). CDR3 sequence reads: CASSYSGDRPQHF. As DNA, the CDR3 is TGTGCCAGCAGTTACTCAGGGGATAGGCCCCAGCATTTT.

This sequence joins TRBV29-1 and TRBJ2-3, with 7 bases identical to TRBD2. J gave up 2 bases and V 4 bases, and 6 bases lay outside the gene matches. CDR3 length: 14 amino acids. Germline CDR1 reads SQVTM; CDR2 reads ANQGSEA. The CDR3 bases are TGCAGCGTTGCCGCTAGCGGCTACACAGATACGCAGTATTTT. It specifies CSVAASGYTDTQYF.

The gene calls are TRBV6-5 and TRBJ2-7; 11 bases agree with TRBD2. CDR3 length: 16 residues. Looked up from germline, CDR1 is MNHEY and CDR2 is SVGAGI. Germline trimming cut 0 bases from V and 6 bases from J; bases unmatched to any gene: 7. Here the CDR3 reads CASSYSILSGGGEQYF. CDR3 bases: TGTGCCAGCAGTTACTCGATACTTAGCGGGGGGGGCGAGCAGTACTTC.